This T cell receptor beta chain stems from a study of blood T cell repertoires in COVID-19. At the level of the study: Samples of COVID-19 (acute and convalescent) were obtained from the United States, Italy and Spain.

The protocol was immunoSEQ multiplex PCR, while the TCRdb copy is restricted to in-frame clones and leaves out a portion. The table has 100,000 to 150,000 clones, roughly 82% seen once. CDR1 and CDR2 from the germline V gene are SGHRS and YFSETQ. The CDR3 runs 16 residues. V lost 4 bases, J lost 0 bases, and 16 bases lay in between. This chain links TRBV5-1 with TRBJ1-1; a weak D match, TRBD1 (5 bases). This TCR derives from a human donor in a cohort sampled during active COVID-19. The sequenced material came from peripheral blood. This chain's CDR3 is CASSIQGPDMNTEAFF. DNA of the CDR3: TGCGCCAGCAGCATCCAGGGTCCAGATATGAACACTGAAGCTTTCTTT.